This T cell receptor (beta chain) was retrieved from a study of identical twins. Study-wide results and limits: A lower insertion count was a feature of abundant cord blood beta clonotypes, with no such feature in memory repertoires.

Template switching added a universal primer site, and cDNA bore unique molecular identifiers. TCRdb independently ran MiXCR on the 5' RACE reads; one entry per CDR3 protein. Among approximately 700,000 distinct CDR3 sequences listed, 15% to 20% were seen once. Note on this clonotype: What it binds is unknown.

Trimming removed 1 base from V and 0 bases from J, with 9 bases in between. Germline CDR1 is SEHNR and CDR2 is FQNEAQ (reference sequence). CDR3 size: 16 residues. The sample also formed part of further work on T cells expressing NK-cell markers. That investigation notes: Restriction of sorting to alpha-beta TCR T cells was accomplished in several experiments using an anti-gamma-delta TCR antibody.

This sequence originates from a woman between 18 and 29 years old in good health. The gene calls are TRBV7-9 and TRBJ2-2; D unclear. Sequencing was carried out using PBMCs. The CDR3 bases are TGTGCCAGCAGCTTAGTTCGGGTAGCGAACACCGGGGAGCTGTTTTTT. It translates to CASSLVRVANTGELFF. The whole variable domain, remainder taken from reference TRBV7-9 and TRBJ2-2, is DTGVSQNPRHKITKRGQNVTFRCDPISEHNRLYWYRQTLGQGPEFLTYFQNEAQLEKSRLLSDRFSAERPKGSFSTLEIQRTEQGDSAMYLCASSLVRVANTGELFFGEGSRLTVL.